This T cell receptor (beta chain) was found in a study of cytomegalovirus exposure and HLA in healthy donors. This clone has just a few counts. Its antigen remains unknown. The study ran its PCR with 60 Vbeta and 13 Jbeta primers. Sequencing used immunoSEQ multiplex PCR; TCRdb keeps in-frame clones, though not all of them. Among more than 150,000 clones listed, approximately 85% were seen once. V was pared by 7 bases and J by 6 bases, with 16 bases between. From germline, CDR1 is MNHEY and CDR2 SVGAGI. This CDR3 contains 14 residues. Study results and caveats: In a later analysis, HLA-associated TCR beta chains were more clonally expanded than equally common others. The later analysis indicated that the majority of CMV-associated TCR beta chains appeared HLA-restricted. TCR sequences were mostly rare, though some public TCRs occurred in many donors. TCR beta sequences reportedly predicted most subjects' HLA-A and HLA-B alleles accurately.

This TCR came from a girl between 10 and 17 years old in good health and CMV-seropositive. The V call is TRBV6-5, the J call TRBJ1-5; possible D gene TRBD1, 5 bases. Sequenced sample: PBMCs. The CDR3 nucleotides read TGTGCCAGCACCCCACCCGGGGGGGGTCAGCCCCAGCATTTT. Translating it yields CASTPPGGGQPQHF.